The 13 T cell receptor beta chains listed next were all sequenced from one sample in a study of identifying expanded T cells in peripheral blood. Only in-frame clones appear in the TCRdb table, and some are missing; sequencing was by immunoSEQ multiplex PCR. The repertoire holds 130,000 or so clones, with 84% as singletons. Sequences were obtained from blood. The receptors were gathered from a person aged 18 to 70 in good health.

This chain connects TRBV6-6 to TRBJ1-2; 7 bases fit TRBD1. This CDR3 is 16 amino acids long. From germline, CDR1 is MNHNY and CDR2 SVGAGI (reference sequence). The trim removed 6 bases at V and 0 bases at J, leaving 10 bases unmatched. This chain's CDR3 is CASSPRFDRANYGYTF. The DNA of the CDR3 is TGTGCCAGCAGCCCCCGTTTCGACAGGGCTAACTATGGCTACACCTTC.

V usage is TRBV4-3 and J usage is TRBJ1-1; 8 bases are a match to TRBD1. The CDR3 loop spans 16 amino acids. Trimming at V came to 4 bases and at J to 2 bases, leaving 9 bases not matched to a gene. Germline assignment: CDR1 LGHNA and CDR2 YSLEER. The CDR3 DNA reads TGCGCCAGCAGCCCAGGACAGGGAGAGTTCAACACTGAAGCTTTCTTT. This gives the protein CASSPGQGEFNTEAFF.

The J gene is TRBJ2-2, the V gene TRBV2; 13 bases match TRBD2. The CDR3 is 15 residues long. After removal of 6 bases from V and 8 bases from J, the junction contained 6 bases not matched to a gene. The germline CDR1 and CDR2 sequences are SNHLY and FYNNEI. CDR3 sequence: CASSLGTSGVGELFF. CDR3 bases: TGTGCCAGCAGCCTCGGGACTAGCGGGGTAGGGGAGCTGTTTTTT. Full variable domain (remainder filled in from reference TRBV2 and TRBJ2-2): EPEVTQTPSHQVTQMGQEVILRCVPISNHLYFYWYRQILGQKVEFLVSFYNNEISEKSEIFDDQFSVERPDGSNFTLKIRSTKLEDSAMYFCASSLGTSGVGELFFGEGSRLTVL.

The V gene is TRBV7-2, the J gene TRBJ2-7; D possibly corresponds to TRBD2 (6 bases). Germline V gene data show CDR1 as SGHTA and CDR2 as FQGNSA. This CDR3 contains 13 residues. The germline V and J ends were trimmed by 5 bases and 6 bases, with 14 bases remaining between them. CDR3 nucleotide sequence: TGTGCCAGCAGCAACGGGGGTATGTCCGAGCAGTACTTC. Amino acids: CASSNGGMSEQYF.

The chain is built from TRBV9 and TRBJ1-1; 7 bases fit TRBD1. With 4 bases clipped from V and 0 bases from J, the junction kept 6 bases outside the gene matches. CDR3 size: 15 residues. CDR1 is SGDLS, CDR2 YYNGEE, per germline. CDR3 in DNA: TGTGCCAGCAGCATACAGACAGGGATGAACACTGAAGCTTTCTTT. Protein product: CASSIQTGMNTEAFF.

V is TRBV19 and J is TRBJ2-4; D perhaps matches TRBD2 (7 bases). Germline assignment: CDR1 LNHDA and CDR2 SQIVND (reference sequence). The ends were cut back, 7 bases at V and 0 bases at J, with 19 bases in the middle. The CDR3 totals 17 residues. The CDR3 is CASTQRGGGLAKNIQYF. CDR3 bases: TGTGCCAGTACCCAAAGGGGAGGGGGGCTAGCCAAAAACATTCAGTACTTC.

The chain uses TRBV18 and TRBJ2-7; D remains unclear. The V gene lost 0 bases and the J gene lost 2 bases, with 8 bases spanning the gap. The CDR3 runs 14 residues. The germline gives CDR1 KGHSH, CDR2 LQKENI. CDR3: CASSPPGQPYEQYF. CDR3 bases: TGTGCCAGCTCACCACCGGGTCAACCCTACGAGCAGTACTTC.

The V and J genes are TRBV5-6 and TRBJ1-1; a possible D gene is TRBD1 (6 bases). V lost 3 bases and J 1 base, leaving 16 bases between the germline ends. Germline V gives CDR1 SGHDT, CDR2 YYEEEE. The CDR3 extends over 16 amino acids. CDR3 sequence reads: CASSWGRRGRNTEAFF. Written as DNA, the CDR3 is TGTGCCAGCAGCTGGGGGCGCCGGGGACGGAACACTGAAGCTTTCTTT. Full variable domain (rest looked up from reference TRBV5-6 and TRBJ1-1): DAGVTQSPTHLIKTRGQQVTLRCSPKSGHDTVSWYQQALGQGPQFIFQYYEEEERQRGNFPDRFSGHQFPNYSSELNVNALLLGDSALYLCASSWGRRGRNTEAFFGQGTRLTVV.

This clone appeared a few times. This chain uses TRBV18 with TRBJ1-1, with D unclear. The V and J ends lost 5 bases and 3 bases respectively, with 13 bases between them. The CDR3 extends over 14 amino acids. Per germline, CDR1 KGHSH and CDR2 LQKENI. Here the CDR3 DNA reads TGTGCCAGCTCATTATCTGGATTGGACACTGAAGCTTTCTTT. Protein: CASSLSGLDTEAFF.

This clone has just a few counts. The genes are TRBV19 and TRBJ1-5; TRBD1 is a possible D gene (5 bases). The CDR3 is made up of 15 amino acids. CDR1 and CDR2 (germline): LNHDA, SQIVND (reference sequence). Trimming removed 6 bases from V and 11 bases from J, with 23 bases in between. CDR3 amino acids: CASSDSGMSQLAQHF. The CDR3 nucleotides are TGTGCCAGTAGCGATTCAGGGATGTCCCAGTTAGCCCAGCATTTT.

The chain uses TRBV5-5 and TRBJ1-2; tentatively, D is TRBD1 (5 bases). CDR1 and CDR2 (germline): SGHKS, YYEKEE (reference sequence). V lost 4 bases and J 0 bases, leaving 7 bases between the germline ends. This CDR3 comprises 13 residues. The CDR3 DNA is TGTGCCAGCAGCCTGGGACCTAACTATGGCTACACCTTC. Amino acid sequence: CASSLGPNYGYTF.

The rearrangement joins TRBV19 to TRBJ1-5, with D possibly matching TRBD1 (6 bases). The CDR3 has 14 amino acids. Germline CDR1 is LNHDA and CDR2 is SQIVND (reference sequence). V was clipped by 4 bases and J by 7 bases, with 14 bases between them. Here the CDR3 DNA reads TGTGCCAGTAGTAAGGGGGGCAGGGACCAGCCCCAGCATTTT. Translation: CASSKGGRDQPQHF.

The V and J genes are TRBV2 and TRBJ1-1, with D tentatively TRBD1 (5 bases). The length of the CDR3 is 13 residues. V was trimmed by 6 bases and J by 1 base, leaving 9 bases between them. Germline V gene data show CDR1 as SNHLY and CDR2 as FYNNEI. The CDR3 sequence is CASRPTGNTEAFF. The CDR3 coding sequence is TGTGCCAGCAGACCCACAGGGAACACTGAAGCTTTCTTT.